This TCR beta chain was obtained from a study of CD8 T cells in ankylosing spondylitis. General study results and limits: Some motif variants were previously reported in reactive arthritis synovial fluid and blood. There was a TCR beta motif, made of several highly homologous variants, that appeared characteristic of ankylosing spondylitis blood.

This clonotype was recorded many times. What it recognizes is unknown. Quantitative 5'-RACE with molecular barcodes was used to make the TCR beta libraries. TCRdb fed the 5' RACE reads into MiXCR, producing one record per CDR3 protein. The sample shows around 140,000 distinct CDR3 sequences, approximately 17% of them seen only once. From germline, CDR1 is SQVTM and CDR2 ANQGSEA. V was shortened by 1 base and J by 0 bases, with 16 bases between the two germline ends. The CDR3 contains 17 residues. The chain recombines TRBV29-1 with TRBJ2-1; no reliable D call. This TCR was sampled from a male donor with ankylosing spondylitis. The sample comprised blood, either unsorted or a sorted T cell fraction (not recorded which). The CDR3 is CSVEGAPKQYSYNEQFF. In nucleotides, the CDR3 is TGCAGCGTTGAAGGGGCGCCGAAGCAATACTCCTACAATGAGCAGTTCTTC.